These 23 T cell receptor beta chains were all obtained from the same sample, sequenced in a study of blood T cells in healthy people across ages. It was with a sample-barcoded 5' primer and a J-beta primer mix that a second PCR of about 7 to 12 cycles was run. TCRdb reprocessed the 5' RACE reads with MiXCR, giving one entry per CDR3 protein. This table holds roughly 1,500,000 distinct CDR3 sequences, roughly 32% found once. The sequenced sample consisted of blood. These receptors were collected from a woman in her 30s in good health.

The genes are TRBV5-1 and TRBJ1-1; the match to TRBD1 covers 7 bases. The germline gives CDR1 SGHRS, CDR2 YFSETQ. The V segment lost 6 bases and the J segment 5 bases; nucleotides outside the gene matches: 13. This CDR3 has 15 amino acids. CDR3 region: CASILQTGFRTEAFF. CDR3 nucleotide sequence: TGCGCCAGCATCTTACAGACAGGGTTTAGAACTGAAGCTTTCTTT.

The gene calls are TRBV20-1 and TRBJ1-2; no firm D call. Trimming pared 3 bases from V and 8 bases from J, leaving 19 bases between. Germline V gene data show CDR1 as DFQATT and CDR2 as SNEGSKA (reference sequence). This CDR3 has 14 amino acids. The CDR3 DNA sequence: TGCAGTGCTAGTGATGGTCCGCGAGGCCGGGGCTACACCTTC. This sequence encodes CSASDGPRGRGYTF.

This clonotype was detected a few times. The chain couples TRBV20-1 to TRBJ1-2; D call uncertain. Germline V gives CDR1 DFQATT, CDR2 SNEGSKA (reference sequence). The V end was cut by 6 bases, the J end by 0 bases, with 17 bases between. The CDR3 extends over 15 amino acids. CDR3 in amino acids: CSARPPSPTNYGYTF. The CDR3 coding sequence is TGCAGTGCCCGGCCTCCAAGCCCGACTAACTATGGCTACACCTTC.

Comment on this clonotype: An end of the junction differs from the germline gene, which may be a read error. The rearrangement links TRBV2 to TRBJ2-4; no firm D call. The J call may be in error: the DNA end matches TRBJ2-7 better. CDR1 and CDR2 from the germline V gene are SNHLY and FYNNEI. The CDR3 contains 12 residues. The CDR3 DNA sequence: TGTACCAGCAGTGACCCTCTCGGCGAGCAGTACTTC. Encoded protein: CTSSDPLGEQYF.

The chain is built from TRBV29-1 and TRBJ2-7; a weak D match, TRBD1 (5 bases). V was cut by 7 bases and J by 2 bases, with 9 bases left in between. This CDR3 is built from 11 residues. Germline V gives CDR1 SQVTM, CDR2 ANQGSEA. The CDR3 nucleotides read TGCAGCGCACAGGATACCTACGAGCAGTACTTC. Its translation is CSAQDTYEQYF.

The V and J genes are TRBV7-2 and TRBJ2-2, with TRBD2 matching over 10 bases. CDR3 length: 15 residues. Germline lookup yields CDR1 SGHTA and CDR2 FQGNSA. Germline trimming cut 0 bases from V and 6 bases from J; bases unmatched to any gene: 1. CDR3 nucleotide sequence: TGTGCCAGCAGCTTAGCCCTAGCGGGAGCCGGGGAGCTGTTTTTT. Amino acids: CASSLALAGAGELFF.

This clonotype was seen a few times. This chain connects TRBV4-1 to TRBJ2-7; 8 nucleotides align to TRBD1. CDR1 is MGHRA and CDR2 is YSYEKL in the germline V gene. This CDR3 has 15 residues. The V segment lost 3 bases and the J segment 4 bases; nucleotides outside the gene matches: 8. The CDR3 reads CASSQLRDRIYEQYF. CDR3 DNA: TGCGCCAGCAGCCAGCTCCGGGACAGGATTTACGAGCAGTACTTC.

The chain is built from TRBV30 and TRBJ2-3; possible D gene TRBD2, 5 bases. The CDR3 spans 13 residues. V was shortened by 3 bases and J by 4 bases, with 11 bases between the two germline ends. Germline values: CDR1 GTSNPN, CDR2 SVGIG (reference sequence). The CDR3 is CAWSRGTADTQYF. The CDR3 nucleotides read TGTGCCTGGAGCCGGGGTACGGCAGATACGCAGTATTTT. Variable domain in full (rest from reference TRBV30 and TRBJ2-3): SQTIHQWPATLVQPVGSPLSLECTVEGTSNPNLYWYRQAAGRGLQLLFYSVGIGQISSEVPQNLSASRPQDRQFILSSKKLLLSDSGFYLCAWSRGTADTQYFGPGTRLTVL.

As concerns this clonotype: Possible read error: a much larger clone is one base away. The rearrangement joins TRBV7-9 to TRBJ1-2, with D perhaps TRBD1 (5 bases). V was pared by 5 bases and J by 7 bases, with 11 bases between. This CDR3 region has 12 residues. The germline CDR1 and CDR2 sequences are SEHNR and FQNEAQ (reference sequence). CDR3 residues: CASSGQGCGYTF. The CDR3 coding sequence is TGTGCCAGCAGCGGGCAGGGATGTGGCTACACCTTC.

The chain employs TRBV5-1 and TRBJ1-5; the match to TRBD1 covers 7 bases. The V segment lost 9 bases and the J segment 0 bases; nucleotides outside the gene matches: 18. CDR3 length: 18 amino acids. The germline CDR1 and CDR2 sequences are SGHRS and YFSETQ. The chain's CDR3 is CAKIRGNTYLYSNQPQHF. In DNA form, the CDR3 reads TGCGCCAAAATCAGGGGGAATACTTACCTCTATAGCAATCAGCCCCAGCATTTT. Using reference TRBV5-1 and TRBJ1-5 for the parts outside the CDR3, the full variable domain is KAGVTQTPRYLIKTRGQQVTLSCSPISGHRSVSWYQQTPGQGLQFLFEYFSETQRNKGNFPGRFSGRQFSNSRSEMNVSTLELGDSALYLCAKIRGNTYLYSNQPQHFGDGTRLSIL.

V gene TRBV20-1 combines with J gene TRBJ2-7; 9 bases align to TRBD2. Germline V CDR1 and CDR2: DFQATT, SNEGSKA (reference sequence). The CDR3 is 15 amino acids. The junction had 7 bases not matched to a gene; V was cut back by 0 bases and J by 4 bases. The CDR3 protein is CSARDGLAGLYEQYF. CDR3 sequence (DNA): TGCAGTGCTAGAGATGGGCTAGCGGGATTGTACGAGCAGTACTTC.

A few counts support this clonotype. The gene calls are TRBV6-2 or TRBV6-3 and TRBJ1-5, with a weak D call TRBD1 (6 bases). Germline V lookup: CDR1 MNHEY, CDR2 SVGEGT. V shed 5 bases and J shed 2 bases, with 16 bases lying between them. The CDR3 covers 16 residues. CDR3 loop: CASSPGGGLGNQPQHF. The CDR3 coding sequence is TGTGCCAGCAGTCCGGGAGGGGGGCTGGGCAATCAGCCCCAGCATTTT.

Only a few counts were recorded for this clonotype. The rearrangement links TRBV6-5 to TRBJ1-2, with 7 positions matching TRBD1. CDR3 size: 12 residues. The germline gives CDR1 MNHEY, CDR2 SVGAGI. Trimming took 7 bases from V and 8 from J; bases not matched to a gene: 7. The CDR3 DNA reads TGTGCCAGCAAAACAGGGGCGCAAGGCTACACCTTC. This translates into CASKTGAQGYTF.

The V and J genes are TRBV7-2 and TRBJ2-2, with 8 bases matching TRBD2. With V trimmed by 2 bases and J by 6 bases, 8 bases remained unmatched. The CDR3 totals 16 residues. The V gene's germline CDR1 is SGHTA and CDR2 FQGNSA. In DNA form, the CDR3 reads TGTGCCAGCAGCTTAATGACGGGGGGGTCGTCCGGGGAGCTGTTTTTT. Translation gives CASSLMTGGSSGELFF. Based on the CDR3 plus reference TRBV7-2 and TRBJ2-2, the full variable domain is GAGVSQSPSNKVTEKGKDVELRCDPISGHTALYWYRQSLGQGLEFLIYFQGNSAPDKSGLPSDRFSAERTGGSVSTLTIQRTQQEDSAVYLCASSLMTGGSSGELFFGEGSRLTVL.

CDR3 sequence: CASSSRDPGGQETQYF. CDR3 nucleotides: TGCGCCAGCAGCTCCCGGGACCCGGGGGGGCAGGAGACCCAGTACTTC. The chain joins TRBV5-1 to TRBJ2-5, with TRBD2 identical over 8 bases. The CDR3 sequence is 16 residues long. From germline, CDR1 is SGHRS and CDR2 YFSETQ. V lost 3 bases to trimming and J lost 5 bases; unmatched junction nucleotides: 12. Combining the CDR3 with reference TRBV5-1 and TRBJ2-5 gives the whole variable domain KAGVTQTPRYLIKTRGQQVTLSCSPISGHRSVSWYQQTPGQGLQFLFEYFSETQRNKGNFPGRFSGRQFSNSRSEMNVSTLELGDSALYLCASSSRDPGGQETQYFGPGTRLLVL.

This clonotype was recorded many times. The chain combines TRBV13 with TRBJ2-5; D is perhaps TRBD2 (6 bases). Germline V lookup: CDR1 PRHDT, CDR2 FYEKMQ (reference sequence). Trimming took 1 base from V and 2 from J, leaving 8 bases between them. This CDR3 has 14 residues. CDR3 in DNA: TGTGCCAGCAGCTTAGCTAGCGCACAAGAGACCCAGTACTTC. Its protein product is CASSLASAQETQYF.

This chain links TRBV6-5 with TRBJ2-1, with D perhaps given as TRBD1 or TRBD2 (5 bases each). The V end lost 3 bases, the J end lost 0 bases, and 18 bases lay between the germline ends. This CDR3 is built from 18 residues. Germline V gives CDR1 MNHEY, CDR2 SVGAGI. The DNA for the CDR3 is TGTGCCAGCAGTTATGGGACCCTCTCTCGGGGCTCCTACAATGAGCAGTTCTTC. Its translation: CASSYGTLSRGSYNEQFF.

V gene TRBV27 combines with J gene TRBJ2-7; 7 nucleotides align to TRBD1. J gave up 6 bases and V 6 bases, and 5 bases lay outside the gene matches. In germline, CDR1 is MNHEY, CDR2 SMNVEV (reference sequence). The CDR3 has 12 amino acids. CDR3 in DNA: TGTGCCAGCAGAGGGACAGCTGGCGAGCAGTACTTC. Translation: CASRGTAGEQYF.

The chain has TRBV20-1 and TRBJ2-2; 7 bases are a match to TRBD2. The CDR3 length is 15 residues. In germline, CDR1 is DFQATT, CDR2 SNEGSKA (reference sequence). V lost 4 bases and J lost 1; bases outside the gene matches: 6. For the CDR3, the DNA is TGCAGTGCTATTTCTTTAGCGGGGAACACCGGGGAGCTGTTTTTT. It encodes CSAISLAGNTGELFF.

This sequence joins TRBV25-1 and TRBJ1-2; D unresolved. The CDR3 runs to 14 residues. The V and J ends lost 3 bases and 4 bases respectively, with 12 bases between them. Germline V gene lookup returns CDR1 MGHDK and CDR2 SYGVNS. CDR3 in amino acids: CASSDGLEVYGYTF. DNA for the CDR3: TGTGCCAGCAGTGATGGCCTTGAGGTCTATGGCTACACCTTC.

The V gene is TRBV11-2, the J gene TRBJ1-2, with D tentatively TRBD1 (5 bases). Germline V gene data show CDR1 as SGHAT and CDR2 as FQNNGV. There are 15 residues in the CDR3. Trimming removed 2 bases at V and 6 bases at J, with 16 bases between. CDR3 region: CASSLSGRVADGYTF. CDR3 coding DNA: TGTGCCAGCAGCTTATCGGGCAGGGTTGCGGATGGCTACACCTTC. The full variable domain, in which reference TRBV11-2 and TRBJ1-2 provide the parts outside the CDR3, is EAGVAQSPRYKIIEKRQSVAFWCNPISGHATLYWYQQILGQGPKLLIQFQNNGVVDDSQLPKDRFSAERLKGVDSTLKIQPAKLEDSAVYLCASSLSGRVADGYTFGSGTRLTVV.

The chain carries TRBV19 and TRBJ2-7, with D perhaps TRBD1 or TRBD2 (6 bases each). V lost 6 bases and J 5 bases, leaving 14 bases between the germline ends. Germline V gene lookup returns CDR1 LNHDA and CDR2 SQIVND (reference sequence). The CDR3 extends over 13 amino acids. The CDR3 is CASRRAGEDEQYF. The DNA of the CDR3 is TGTGCCAGTAGGAGGGCAGGGGAGGACGAGCAGTACTTC.

The J gene is TRBJ1-2, the V gene TRBV6-6, with a possible D match to TRBD1 (6 bases). The CDR3 runs 15 residues. From germline, CDR1 is MNHNY and CDR2 SVGAGI (reference sequence). Trimming cost V 6 bases and J 2 bases, with 16 bases left between them. Here the CDR3 reads CASRTDRINNYGYTF. In nucleotides, the CDR3 is TGTGCCAGCAGAACGGACAGAATTAACAACTATGGCTACACCTTC.